This T cell receptor (beta chain) was obtained from a study of blood T cell repertoires in COVID-19. Study information: PBMCs, B-cell-depleted T cells, or T cells provided the cDNA or gDNA that made up the material.

TCRdb's table, derived via immunoSEQ multiplex PCR, lists solely in-frame clones and lacks some. The data contain some 290,000 clones, roughly 90% of them seen just once; the ten biggest clones take up about 10%. The CDR3 spans 14 residues. The germline V gene encodes CDR1 MNHEY and CDR2 SVGAGI. V lost 7 bases, J lost 2 bases, and 6 bases stayed unmatched. Material: peripheral blood. The chain links TRBV6-5 to TRBJ1-2, with 8 bases lining up with TRBD1. This clonotype was obtained from a woman in her thirties with COVID-19, enrolled during active disease. Written as DNA, the CDR3 is TGTGCCAGCACACGGGGACAGGCGAACTATGGCTACACCTTC. Protein: CASTRGQANYGYTF.